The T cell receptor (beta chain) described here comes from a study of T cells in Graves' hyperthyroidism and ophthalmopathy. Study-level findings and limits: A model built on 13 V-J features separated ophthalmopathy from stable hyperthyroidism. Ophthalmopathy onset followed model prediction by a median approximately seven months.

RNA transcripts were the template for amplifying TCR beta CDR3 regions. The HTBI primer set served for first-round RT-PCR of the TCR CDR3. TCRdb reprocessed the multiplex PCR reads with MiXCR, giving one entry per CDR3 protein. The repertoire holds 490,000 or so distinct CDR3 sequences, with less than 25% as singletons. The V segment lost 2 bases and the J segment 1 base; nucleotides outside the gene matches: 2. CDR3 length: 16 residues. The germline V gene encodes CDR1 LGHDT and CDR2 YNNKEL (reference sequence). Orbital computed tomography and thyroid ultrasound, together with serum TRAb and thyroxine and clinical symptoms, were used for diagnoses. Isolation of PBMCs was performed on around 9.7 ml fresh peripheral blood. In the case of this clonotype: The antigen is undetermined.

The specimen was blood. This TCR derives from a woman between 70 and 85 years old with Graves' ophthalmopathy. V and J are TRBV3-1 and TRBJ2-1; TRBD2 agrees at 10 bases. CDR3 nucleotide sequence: TGTGCCAGCAGCCAATTAGCGGGAGGTTCCTACAATGAGCAGTTCTTC. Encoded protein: CASSQLAGGSYNEQFF.